The present TCR beta chain was sequenced within a study of T cells in Graves' hyperthyroidism and ophthalmopathy. Germline-derived CDR1 and CDR2 are SGHTA and FQGNSA. The junction had 4 bases not matched to a gene; V was cut back by 4 bases and J by 2 bases. This CDR3 contains 14 residues. Findings and limits, study-wide: By a 13 V-J model, ophthalmopathy was set apart from stable hyperthyroidism. Blood samples included most of the expanded thyroid clonotypes exceeding 0.001.

The TCR beta CDR3 regions underwent amplification using RNA transcripts as the source. The TCR CDR3 first-round RT-PCR relied on the HTBI primer set. One entry per CDR3 protein, called by TCRdb with MiXCR from the multiplex PCR reads. The table includes about 720,000 distinct CDR3 sequences, about 16% detected once. The sample holds many counts of this clonotype. Its specificity is not known. Uncontrolled infection, other autoimmune disease, pregnancy or lactation excluded patients. Each diagnosis was grounded in clinical symptoms, serum thyroxine and TRAb, thyroid ultrasound, and orbital computed tomography.

This chain joins TRBV7-2 and TRBJ2-5; 7 bases line up with TRBD1. The source material was blood. The TCR originated in a man younger than 35 with Graves' hyperthyroidism. The CDR3 DNA reads as TGTGCCAGCAGCTCAACGACAGGGCAAGAGACCCAGTACTTC. It is translated as CASSSTTGQETQYF.